The subject of this entry is one T cell receptor beta chain. RNA was extracted with the RNeasy kit, and a quantity of about 0.45 to 1 ug was reverse transcribed using random hexamers. The CDR3 of TCR beta was amplified by immunoSEQ multiplex PCR across 54 Vbeta and 13 Jbeta. MiXCR, run by TCRdb on the immunoSEQ multiplex PCR reads, gives a single entry per CDR3 protein. Of under 200,000 distinct CDR3 sequences in the sample, around 95% were seen once. Germline assignment: CDR1 SGHRS and CDR2 YFSETQ. The CDR3 totals 16 residues. The junction had 8 bases not matched to a gene; V was cut back by 0 bases and J by 3 bases. This entry is derived from a study of CD8 T cells in Susac syndrome. Study at large: Active disease was present in more than 5 of the sequenced Susac syndrome patients, and remission in about eight. Patients with Susac syndrome were therapy-naive, taking corticosteroids, with some also receiving intravenous immunoglobulin, or taking intravenous immunoglobulin alone at the time their blood was drawn.

CD8+ and CD4+ T cells from blood underwent TCR beta sequencing, which was carried out in a high-throughput format. Sequencing was done on a sample of CD8+ T cells from PBMCs. This clonotype was sampled from a human donor with Susac syndrome. The rearrangement joins TRBV5-1 to TRBJ1-2; 7 bases agree with TRBD1. The DNA of the CDR3 is TGCGCCAGCAGCTTGGAGGGACAGAGTACCGACTATGGCTACACCTTC. It yields the protein CASSLEGQSTDYGYTF. The full variable domain, its missing parts supplied by reference TRBV5-1 and TRBJ1-2, is KAGVTQTPRYLIKTRGQQVTLSCSPISGHRSVSWYQQTPGQGLQFLFEYFSETQRNKGNFPGRFSGRQFSNSRSEMNVSTLELGDSALYLCASSLEGQSTDYGYTFGSGTRLTVV.